The 8 T cell receptor beta chains listed next were all sequenced from one sample in a study of blood T cell repertoires in COVID-19 (TCRdb year 2020). Library preparation was by the immunoSEQ multiplex PCR assay. In TCRdb, the immuneACCESS table is reduced to in-frame sequences with V and J assigned. These tables do not hold every clone; where another copy was compared, an unresolved V gene accounts for under half, and the others remain unexplained. The sample contains 200,000 to 300,000 clones, 84% of them found a single time. Jointly, the top ten make up about 4% of the sample. The sample taken for sequencing was peripheral blood. These receptors were obtained from a man between 50 and 59 years old with acute or convalescent COVID-19.

The chain is built from TRBV18 and TRBJ1-2; 7 bases line up with TRBD1. Germline V CDR1 and CDR2: KGHSH, LQKENI. With V trimmed by 5 bases and J by 6 bases, 9 bases remained unmatched. This CDR3 has 14 amino acids. CDR3 sequence (DNA): TGTGCCAGCTCAGCGACGACAGGGTACCATGGCTACACCTTC. It is translated as CASSATTGYHGYTF.

A few counts support this clone. This chain joins TRBV7-8 and TRBJ2-6; maybe TRBD1 (6 bases). This CDR3 has 20 amino acids. Trimming removed 6 bases at V and 1 base at J, with 25 bases between. The V gene's germline CDR1 is SGHVS and CDR2 FQNEAQ. The CDR3 sequence is CASRKYRVDQQGSGANVLTF. The CDR3 nucleotides read TGTGCCAGCAGAAAATACAGGGTGGACCAACAGGGATCTGGGGCCAACGTCCTGACTTTC.

This rearrangement joins TRBV18 to TRBJ1-5; D is unresolved. V was shortened by 2 bases and J by 6 bases, with 14 bases between the two germline ends. Germline CDR1 is KGHSH and CDR2 is LQKENI. The CDR3 is made up of 15 amino acids. As DNA, the CDR3 is TGTGCCAGCTCACCAGCGACCGAGGGTGGTCAGCCCCAGCATTTT. Translated, it gives CASSPATEGGQPQHF.

This clone was detected once. This chain joins TRBV19 and TRBJ1-3; 8 bases are shared with TRBD1. With 3 bases clipped from V and 1 base from J, the junction kept 5 bases outside the gene matches. The CDR3 extends over 16 amino acids. The germline V gene encodes CDR1 LNHDA and CDR2 SQIVND (reference sequence). CDR3 sequence: CASSIPGGRSGNTIYF. The DNA of the CDR3 is TGTGCCAGTAGTATCCCAGGGGGCAGGTCTGGAAACACCATATATTTT.

CDR3 bases: TGTGCCAGCAGCTTAGTCCCTACCGGGACTAGCACAGATACGCAGTATTTT. It encodes CASSLVPTGTSTDTQYF. V and J are TRBV7-2 and TRBJ2-3; D possibly corresponds to TRBD2 (6 bases). Germline V lookup: CDR1 SGHTA, CDR2 FQGNSA. The CDR3 contains 17 residues. Trimming took off 1 base at V and 0 bases at J, with 14 bases between the two ends.

As for this clone: Different DNA sequences within this sample yield the same CDR3. As DNA, the CDR3 is TGTGCCACCAGCAGAGACGGGGGTAATTCACCCCTCCACTTT. Protein: CATSRDGGNSPLHF. The V gene is TRBV15, the J gene TRBJ1-6; maybe TRBD1 (5 bases). CDR1 LNHNV and CDR2 YYDKDF come from the germline V gene (reference sequence). The CDR3 is 14 residues long. Trimming pared 0 bases from V and 6 bases from J, leaving 6 bases between.

This clone has only a few counts. CDR3 amino acids: CASSWTRTEAFF. The CDR3 coding sequence is TGTGCCAGCAGTTGGACACGGACTGAAGCTTTCTTT. The gene calls are TRBV28 and TRBJ1-1; possibly TRBD1 for D (5 bases). Germline CDR1 and CDR2: MDHEN and SYDVKM. Trimming left V 4 bases short and J 5 bases short, with 8 bases between. The CDR3 runs 12 residues.

This sequence joins TRBV19 and TRBJ2-5; 7 bases line up with TRBD2. This CDR3 is 15 amino acids long. Germline V gene lookup returns CDR1 LNHDA and CDR2 SQIVND (reference sequence). With V trimmed by 4 bases and J by 5 bases, 10 bases remained unmatched. The CDR3 sequence: CASSKRGNSGETQYF. CDR3 in DNA: TGTGCCAGTAGTAAACGTGGAAATAGCGGGGAGACCCAGTACTTC. Variable domain in full (rest from reference TRBV19 and TRBJ2-5): DGGITQSPKYLFRKEGQNVTLSCEQNLNHDAMYWYRQDPGQGLRLIYYSQIVNDFQKGDIAEGYSVSREKKESFPLTVTSAQKNPTAFYLCASSKRGNSGETQYFGPGTRLLVL.